This note documents a single TCR beta chain sequence. The antigen it binds to is not known. No base quality values were provided; no much bigger clone lies one nucleotide off. These data are taken from a study of blood T cell repertoires in COVID-19 (dated by TCRdb to between 2020 and 2021). Regarding the research as a whole: Collaborator samples came from the United States, Italy and Spain and covered acute and convalescent phases of COVID-19. The prospective study material was composed of cDNA or gDNA derived from T cells, B-cell-depleted T cells, or PBMCs. HLA class I and class II types, where available, came from metadata supplied by the sample provider rather than from assay-based typing. The repertoires were released in a freely available public database intended as a resource for research on the immune response to SARS-CoV-2. Samples came from the ongoing ImmuneRACE study (first 160 participants) plus 1,254 subjects from 6 global collaborators. Subjects who had been exposed to COVID-19, were actively infected with it, or had recovered from it provided the deeply sampled blood TCRbeta repertoires that made up the dataset. Nearly every sample came with metadata listing a de-identified subject ID, COVID-19 status, age in years and sex.

TCRbeta CDR3 regions were amplified from genomic DNA using the immunoSEQ Assay, a bias-controlled multiplex PCR. Per the authors' processing: The number of nucleated cells in each sample was estimated by amplification of reference gene primers within the assay. To quantify the absolute abundance of each unique TCRbeta CDR3 rearrangement, sequence reads were collapsed and filtered. For each sample, productive Simpson clonality was calculated as the square root of Simpson's diversity index across productive rearrangements. In TCRdb, the immuneACCESS table is reduced to in-frame sequences with V and J assigned. These tables do not hold every clone; where another copy was compared, an unresolved V gene accounts for under half, and the others remain unexplained. For V, J and clone size, that table is used; D and trimming come from the DNA. Within this sample are 140,000 to 150,000 clones, with roughly 87% of them counted one time only. Clones ranked in the top ten supply around 0.91% of the sample.

Looking up the germline V gene (reference sequence) yields CDR1 SGHNT and CDR2 YYREEE. Including the terminal cysteine and phenylalanine, the CDR3 comprises 13 residues. Of all the DNA, just the CDR3 is kept, 39 bases in frame from base 1. V was cut back by 4 bases and J by 4 bases, leaving a gap of 11 bases between them. Each collaborating institution followed its own protocols to collect whole blood in K2EDTA tubes. For TCRbeta analysis, collaborators shipped samples in one of three forms: frozen whole blood, isolated PBMCs, or DNA extracted from either of those sample types. What the research found in general, with its limitations: Clinical and demographic metadata were provided uncurated, with the amount varying by source and participant.

Recombination connected TRBV5-4 to TRBJ2-5; the best D guess is TRBD2, with 7 bases matching. The TCR was taken from a woman between 45 and 60 years old with acute or convalescent COVID-19. Sequencing input: peripheral blood. The CDR3: CASSPRGGETQYF. The DNA reads as follows: TGTGCCAGCAGCCCTAGGGGGGGAGAGACCCAGTACTTC.